The 24 T cell receptor beta chains listed next were all sequenced from one sample in a study of T cells in Graves' hyperthyroidism and ophthalmopathy. Amplification yielded TCR beta CDR3 regions, with RNA transcripts as the source. The HTBI primer set served for first-round RT-PCR of the TCR CDR3. One entry per CDR3 protein, called by TCRdb with MiXCR from the multiplex PCR reads. This repertoire shows some 770,000 distinct CDR3 sequences, about 17% found once; its top ten account for 8.4%. What was sequenced was blood. Receptor source: a man between 18 and 35 years old with Graves' hyperthyroidism.

The rearrangement joins TRBV10-3 to TRBJ2-1; D might be TRBD1 (6 bases). With 5 bases removed from V and 5 bases from J, the gap between germline ends came to 25 bases. Germline CDR1 ENHRY, CDR2 SYGVKD. The CDR3 sequence is 18 residues long. The CDR3 coding sequence is TGTGCCATCAGTACTCTCTATAGGACAGACCCCTGGAACAATGAGCAGTTCTTC. It is translated as CAISTLYRTDPWNNEQFF.

This clonotype was detected ten times or more. The chain recombines TRBV27 with TRBJ1-4; D is unresolved. The CDR3 runs to 13 residues. Germline V gene sequence: CDR1 MNHEY, CDR2 SMNVEV (reference sequence). V was shortened by 8 bases and J by 0 bases, with 7 bases between the two germline ends. In DNA form, the CDR3 reads TGTGCCAGCGCGGACGCAACTAATGAAAAACTGTTTTTT. It codes for CASADATNEKLFF.

This clonotype has a count of ten or more. The gene calls are TRBV12-3 or TRBV12-4 and TRBJ2-7; 7 bases agree with TRBD1. CDR3 size: 13 residues. The V segment lost 5 bases and the J segment 5 bases; nucleotides outside the gene matches: 6. In DNA, the CDR3 is TGTGCCAGCAGTCTGAGACAGGGCCACGAGCAGTACTTC. Translated: CASSLRQGHEQYF.

This chain connects TRBV5-6 to TRBJ2-1, with D perhaps assigned TRBD1 or TRBD2 (6 bases each). This CDR3 spans 15 amino acids. Trimming removed 1 base at V and 5 bases at J, with 13 bases between. Germline V CDR1 and CDR2: SGHDT, YYEEEE. The DNA for the CDR3 is TGTGCCAGCAGCTTGTTCCGGGGGCCAAACAATGAGCAGTTCTTC. Translated: CASSLFRGPNNEQFF. The full variable domain, completed using reference TRBV5-6 and TRBJ2-1, is DAGVTQSPTHLIKTRGQQVTLRCSPKSGHDTVSWYQQALGQGPQFIFQYYEEEERQRGNFPDRFSGHQFPNYSSELNVNALLLGDSALYLCASSLFRGPNNEQFFGPGTRLTVL.

The chain joins TRBV9 to TRBJ1-1; D unresolved. The CDR3 sequence is 15 residues long. V was clipped by 0 bases and J by 0 bases, with 9 bases between them. Per the germline V gene, CDR1 is SGDLS and CDR2 is YYNGEE. CDR3 protein: CASSVGAVMNTEAFF. In DNA, the CDR3 is TGTGCCAGCAGCGTAGGGGCAGTAATGAACACTGAAGCTTTCTTT. Full variable domain (missing parts from reference TRBV9 and TRBJ1-1): DSGVTQTPKHLITATGQRVTLRCSPRSGDLSVYWYQQSLDQGLQFLIQYYNGEERAKGNILERFSAQQFPDLHSELNLSSLELGDSALYFCASSVGAVMNTEAFFGQGTRLTVV.

The rearrangement links TRBV5-1 to TRBJ2-3; no firm D call. The CDR3 is 10 residues long. The germline V and J ends were trimmed by 7 bases and 14 bases, with 14 bases remaining between them. CDR1 is SGHRS and CDR2 is YFSETQ in the germline V gene. CDR3 DNA: TGCGCCAGCCCGCGTAGGTGGTTGTATTTT. The encoded protein is CASPRRWLYF.

This clonotype was observed a handful of times. The J gene is TRBJ2-2, the V gene TRBV20-1; unclear D gene. Trimming took 0 bases from V and 7 from J, leaving 9 bases between them. This CDR3 region has 13 residues. Germline values: CDR1 DFQATT, CDR2 SNEGSKA (reference sequence). CDR3 sequence reads: CSARDVGSGELFF. CDR3 coding DNA: TGCAGTGCTAGAGATGTTGGAAGCGGGGAGCTGTTTTTT.

The chain uses TRBV4-1 and TRBJ2-2; possibly TRBD1 or TRBD2 for D (5 bases each). Trimming cost V 2 bases and J 6 bases, with 7 bases left between them. The CDR3 length is 13 residues. The germline V gene has CDR1 MGHRA and CDR2 YSYEKL. The CDR3 bases are TGCGCCAGCAGCCAACAGGGAGCCGGGGAGCTGTTTTTT. Residues: CASSQQGAGELFF.

There are a few counts of this clonotype. The chain links TRBV28 to TRBJ1-2; TRBD1 matches 12 bases. V trimming: 2 bases; J trimming: 6 bases; junction bases outside the gene matches: 4. Germline V gene sequence: CDR1 MDHEN, CDR2 SYDVKM. The CDR3 totals 15 residues. The CDR3 sequence: CASSLSGTGGHGYTF. DNA for the CDR3: TGTGCCAGCAGTTTAAGCGGGACAGGGGGCCATGGCTACACCTTC.

This clonotype was counted ten times or more. The chain combines TRBV24-1 with TRBJ2-5, with D uncertain. Per the germline V gene, CDR1 is KGHDR and CDR2 is SFDVKD. The V gene lost 9 bases and the J gene lost 5 bases, with 18 bases spanning the gap. The CDR3 has 14 residues. CDR3 sequence: CATADPEVAETQYF. Written as DNA, the CDR3 is TGTGCCACCGCAGACCCCGAAGTTGCGGAGACCCAGTACTTC.

This clonotype came up a few times. V usage is TRBV28 and J usage is TRBJ2-1; 11 nucleotides agree with TRBD2. Looked up from germline, CDR1 is MDHEN and CDR2 is SYDVKM. With 6 bases clipped from V and 7 bases from J, the junction kept 11 bases outside the gene matches. The CDR3 runs to 16 residues. The CDR3 nucleotides are TGTGCCAGCAGCCTTAGCGGGAGGGCCCTCGAAAATGAGCAGTTCTTC. Its protein product is CASSLSGRALENEQFF.

There are a few counts of this clonotype. The V gene is TRBV7-8, the J gene TRBJ1-6; TRBD1 matches 7 bases. The CDR3 consists of 16 residues. Germline assignment: CDR1 SGHVS and CDR2 FQNEAQ. V was clipped by 5 bases and J by 15 bases; unmatched bases: 19. CDR3: CASSERPGTDGFGLHF. CDR3 nucleotide sequence: TGTGCCAGCAGCGAAAGGCCCGGGACAGACGGCTTCGGCCTCCACTTT.

In this sample, this clonotype turned up many times. The chain joins TRBV7-3 to TRBJ2-3; TRBD2 agrees at 8 bases. The CDR3 consists of 15 residues. Germline V gives CDR1 SGHTA, CDR2 FQGTGA. V lost 5 bases and J lost 6; bases outside the gene matches: 10. The CDR3 region is CASSQPREGQDTQYF. In DNA form, the CDR3 reads TGTGCCAGCAGCCAGCCTCGGGAGGGCCAGGATACGCAGTATTTT.

The rearrangement uses TRBV6-5 and TRBJ2-7; 7 bases are a match to TRBD1. CDR1 and CDR2 from the germline V gene are MNHEY and SVGAGI. J lost 3 bases, V lost 7 bases, and 9 bases had no gene match. The CDR3 has 14 amino acids. The CDR3 reads CASILSTGNYEQYF. The CDR3 DNA reads TGTGCCAGCATCTTATCGACAGGGAACTACGAGCAGTACTTC.

This clonotype was seen repeatedly, ten times or more. The chain combines TRBV30 with TRBJ1-1; D remains ambiguous. Deletions cut 1 base from V and 1 base from J, with 4 bases between. The CDR3 sequence is 12 residues long. Germline CDR1 and CDR2: GTSNPN and SVGIG (reference sequence). CDR3 DNA: TGTGCCTGGAGTGAAGAGAACACTGAAGCTTTCTTT. This sequence encodes CAWSEENTEAFF.

The genes are TRBV3-1 and TRBJ1-4; 7 nucleotides agree with TRBD1. This CDR3 has 16 amino acids. Germline CDR1 and CDR2: LGHDT and YNNKEL (reference sequence). V dropped 5 bases and J dropped 0; count of bases not matched to a gene: 6. The chain's CDR3 is CASSFRTGSTNEKLFF. Here the CDR3 DNA reads TGTGCCAGCAGCTTCCGGACAGGCTCAACTAATGAAAAACTGTTTTTT.

This clonotype was detected many times. The chain combines TRBV14 with TRBJ2-1; no firm D call. The ends were cut back, 2 bases at V and 3 bases at J, with 11 bases in the middle. Germline CDR1 is SGHDN and CDR2 is FVKESK. This CDR3 comprises 15 residues. The CDR3 nucleotides read TGTGCCAGCAGCCAATCATCTAGAGGCTACAATGAGCAGTTCTTC. Its protein is CASSQSSRGYNEQFF.

This sequence joins TRBV20-1 and TRBJ2-3, with 8 bases lining up with TRBD2. Per germline, CDR1 DFQATT and CDR2 SNEGSKA (reference sequence). With V trimmed by 8 bases and J by 5 bases, 12 bases remained unmatched. This CDR3 region has 14 residues. In nucleotides, the CDR3 is TGCAGTAAAGCGGCGGCGGGGGGTCGAGATACGCAGTATTTT. Its translation: CSKAAAGGRDTQYF.

In its sample, this clonotype was seen a few times. The chain combines TRBV7-9 with TRBJ1-3; unclear D gene. Germline V gene data show CDR1 as SEHNR and CDR2 as FQNEAQ (reference sequence). CDR3 length: 14 residues. The ends were cut back, 5 bases at V and 4 bases at J, with 12 bases in the middle. In DNA form, the CDR3 reads TGTGCCAGCAGCCCGAGTACACAGGGAAACACCATATATTTT. It translates to CASSPSTQGNTIYF.

The V gene is TRBV4-3, the J gene TRBJ1-1; D gene ambiguous. This CDR3 has 16 residues. Germline loops: CDR1 LGHNA, CDR2 YSLEER. The germline V and J ends were trimmed by 0 bases and 0 bases, with 11 bases remaining between them. For the CDR3, the DNA is TGCGCCAGCAGCCAAGAAGGCGAGGGAATGAACACTGAAGCTTTCTTT. Amino acids: CASSQEGEGMNTEAFF.

This clonotype occurred many times. The chain joins TRBV20-1 to TRBJ1-4; TRBD1 aligns across 8 bases. The CDR3 length is 18 residues. Germline trimming cut 3 bases from V and 5 bases from J; bases unmatched to any gene: 17. Germline V gene lookup returns CDR1 DFQATT and CDR2 SNEGSKA (reference sequence). The CDR3 here is CSASITPTQRTGNEKLFF. In DNA form, the CDR3 reads TGCAGTGCTAGCATCACCCCTACTCAACGGACAGGGAATGAAAAACTGTTTTTT.

This sequence joins TRBV20-1 and TRBJ1-6; perhaps TRBD1 as D (6 bases). Germline V gene lookup returns CDR1 DFQATT and CDR2 SNEGSKA (reference sequence). The CDR3 is made up of 17 amino acids. The ends were cut back, 2 bases at V and 3 bases at J, with 17 bases in the middle. In DNA, the CDR3 is TGCAGTGCTAGACTCCGAGGGGGAAACCTCTATAATTCACCCCTCCACTTT. Amino acid sequence: CSARLRGGNLYNSPLHF.

This clonotype came up many times. The genes are TRBV6-1 and TRBJ2-3, with D perhaps TRBD2 (7 bases). In germline, CDR1 is MNHNS, CDR2 SASEGT. Trimming left V 3 bases short and J 4 bases short, with 14 bases between. This CDR3 comprises 15 residues. The CDR3, as DNA: TGTGCCAGCAGTGAGGGGGCGGGAGCCGCAGATACGCAGTATTTT. Amino acids: CASSEGAGAADTQYF.

This clonotype was recorded at least ten times. This chain uses TRBV12-3 or TRBV12-4 with TRBJ1-5; TRBD1 agrees at 7 bases. The CDR3 sequence is 16 residues long. V was clipped by 6 bases and J by 1 base; unmatched bases: 9. CDR3 amino acids: CASRRSGTASNQPQHF. The CDR3 DNA reads as TGTGCCAGCAGACGTTCCGGGACAGCCAGCAATCAGCCCCAGCATTTT.